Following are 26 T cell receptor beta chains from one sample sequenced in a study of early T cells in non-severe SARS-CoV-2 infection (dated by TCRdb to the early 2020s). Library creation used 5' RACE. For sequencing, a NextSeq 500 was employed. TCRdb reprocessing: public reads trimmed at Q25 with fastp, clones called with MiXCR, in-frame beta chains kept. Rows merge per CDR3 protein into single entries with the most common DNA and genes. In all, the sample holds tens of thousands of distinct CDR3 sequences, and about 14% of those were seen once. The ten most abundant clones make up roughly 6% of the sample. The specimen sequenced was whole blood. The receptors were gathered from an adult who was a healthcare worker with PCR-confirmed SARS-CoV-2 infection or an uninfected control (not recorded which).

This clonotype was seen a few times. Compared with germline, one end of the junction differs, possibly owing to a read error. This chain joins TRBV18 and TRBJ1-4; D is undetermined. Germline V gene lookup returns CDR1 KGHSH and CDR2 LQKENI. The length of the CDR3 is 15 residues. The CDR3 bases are TGTGCCAGCTCTCCACGGCCGGAACTGGGGGAAAAACTGTTTTTT. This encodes CASSPRPELGEKLFF.

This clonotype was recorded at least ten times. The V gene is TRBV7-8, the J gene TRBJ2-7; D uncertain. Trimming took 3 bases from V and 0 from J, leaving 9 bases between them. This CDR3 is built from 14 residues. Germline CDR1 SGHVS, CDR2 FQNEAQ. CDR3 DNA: TGTGCCAGCAGCTTGGCACAGAGCTCCTACGAGCAGTACTTC. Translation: CASSLAQSSYEQYF.

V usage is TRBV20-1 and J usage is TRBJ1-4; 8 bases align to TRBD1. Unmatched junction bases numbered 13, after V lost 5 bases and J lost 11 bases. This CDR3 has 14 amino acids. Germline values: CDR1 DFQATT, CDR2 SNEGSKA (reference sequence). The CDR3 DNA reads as TGCAGTGCTCGAAAGGGATGGGGACAGGAGAAACTGTTTTTT. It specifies CSARKGWGQEKLFF.

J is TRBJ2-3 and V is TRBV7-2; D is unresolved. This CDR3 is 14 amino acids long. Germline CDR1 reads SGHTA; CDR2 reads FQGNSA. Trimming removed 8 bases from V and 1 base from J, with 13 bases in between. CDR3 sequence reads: CASLVGRGTDTQYF. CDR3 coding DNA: TGTGCCAGCTTGGTGGGTCGGGGCACAGATACGCAGTATTTT.

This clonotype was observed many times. CDR3 sequence: CSALGLAGKSSYNEQFF. The CDR3 DNA reads as TGCAGCGCCCTGGGACTAGCGGGGAAGAGCTCCTACAATGAGCAGTTCTTC. This sequence joins TRBV29-1 and TRBJ2-1; 13 bases are shared with TRBD2. From germline, CDR1 is SQVTM and CDR2 ANQGSEA. The J segment lost 0 bases and the V segment lost 7 bases, leaving 9 bases of the junction unmatched. The CDR3 covers 17 residues.

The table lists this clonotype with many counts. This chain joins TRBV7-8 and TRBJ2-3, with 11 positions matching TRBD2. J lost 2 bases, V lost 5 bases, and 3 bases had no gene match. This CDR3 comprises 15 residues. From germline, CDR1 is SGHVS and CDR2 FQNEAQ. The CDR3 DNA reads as TGTGCCAGCAGCCCTAGCGGGGGGAACACAGATACGCAGTATTTT. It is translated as CASSPSGGNTDTQYF.

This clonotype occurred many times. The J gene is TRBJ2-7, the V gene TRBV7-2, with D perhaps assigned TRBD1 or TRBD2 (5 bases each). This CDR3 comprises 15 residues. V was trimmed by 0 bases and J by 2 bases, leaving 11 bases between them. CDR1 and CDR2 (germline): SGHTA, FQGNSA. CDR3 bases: TGTGCCAGCAGCTTAGCTACTAGGGGCCCCTACGAGCAGTACTTC. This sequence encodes CASSLATRGPYEQYF.

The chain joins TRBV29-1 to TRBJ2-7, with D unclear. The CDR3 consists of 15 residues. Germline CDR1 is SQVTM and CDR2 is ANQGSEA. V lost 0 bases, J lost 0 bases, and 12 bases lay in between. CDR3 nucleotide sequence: TGCAGCGTTGAAGAAACCGGTAAAAGCTCCTACGAGCAGTACTTC. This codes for CSVEETGKSSYEQYF.

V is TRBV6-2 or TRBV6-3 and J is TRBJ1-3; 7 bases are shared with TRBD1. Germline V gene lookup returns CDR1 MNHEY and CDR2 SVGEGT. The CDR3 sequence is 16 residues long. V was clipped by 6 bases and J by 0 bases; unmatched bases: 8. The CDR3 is CASRWTGQTSGNTIYF. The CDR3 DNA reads TGTGCCAGCAGGTGGACAGGACAAACCTCTGGAAACACCATATATTTT.

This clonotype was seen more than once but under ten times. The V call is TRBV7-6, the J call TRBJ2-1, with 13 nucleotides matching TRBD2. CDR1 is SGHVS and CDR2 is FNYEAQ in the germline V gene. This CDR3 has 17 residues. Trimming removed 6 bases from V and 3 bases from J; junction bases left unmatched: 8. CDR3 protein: CASSFSTSGGDYNEQFF. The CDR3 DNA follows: TGTGCCAGCAGTTTTAGTACTAGCGGGGGGGACTACAATGAGCAGTTCTTC.

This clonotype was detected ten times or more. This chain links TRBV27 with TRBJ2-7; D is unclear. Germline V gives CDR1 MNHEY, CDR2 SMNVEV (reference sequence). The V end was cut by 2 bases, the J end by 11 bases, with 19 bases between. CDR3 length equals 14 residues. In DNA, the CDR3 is TGTGCCAGCAGTTTAGCCGGAGAGTTCAGGTCTAAGTACTTC. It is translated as CASSLAGEFRSKYF.

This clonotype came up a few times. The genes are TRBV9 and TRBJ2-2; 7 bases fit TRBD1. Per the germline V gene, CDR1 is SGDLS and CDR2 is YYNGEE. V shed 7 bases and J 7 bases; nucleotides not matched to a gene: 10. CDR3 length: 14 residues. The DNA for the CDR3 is TGTGCCAGCCGGACAGGTCTATCTCTCGGGGAGCTGTTTTTT. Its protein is CASRTGLSLGELFF.

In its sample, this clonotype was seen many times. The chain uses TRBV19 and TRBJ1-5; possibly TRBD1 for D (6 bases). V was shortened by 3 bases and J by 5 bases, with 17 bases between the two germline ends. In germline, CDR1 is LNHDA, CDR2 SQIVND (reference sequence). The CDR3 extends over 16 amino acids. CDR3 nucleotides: TGTGCCAGTAGTATGATCGCCGGGGGGCGCTATCAGCCCCAGCATTTT. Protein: CASSMIAGGRYQPQHF.

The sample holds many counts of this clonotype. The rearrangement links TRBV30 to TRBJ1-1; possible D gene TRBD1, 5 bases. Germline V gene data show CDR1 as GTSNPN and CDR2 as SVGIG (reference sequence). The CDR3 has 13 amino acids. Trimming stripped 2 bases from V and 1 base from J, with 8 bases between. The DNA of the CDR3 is TGTGCCTGGAGTCTTACAGGGAACACTGAAGCTTTCTTT. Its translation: CAWSLTGNTEAFF.

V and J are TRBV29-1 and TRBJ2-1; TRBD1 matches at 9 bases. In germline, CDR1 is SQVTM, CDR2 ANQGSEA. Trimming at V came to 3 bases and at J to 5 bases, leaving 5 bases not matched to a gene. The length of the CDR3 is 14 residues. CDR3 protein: CSVEGTGSNNEQFF. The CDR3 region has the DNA TGCAGCGTTGAGGGGACAGGGTCAAACAATGAGCAGTTCTTC.

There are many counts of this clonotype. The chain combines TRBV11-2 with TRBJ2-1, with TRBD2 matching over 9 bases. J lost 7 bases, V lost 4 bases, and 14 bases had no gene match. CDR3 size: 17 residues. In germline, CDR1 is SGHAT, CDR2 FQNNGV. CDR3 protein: CASSSQRGDPPWNEQFF. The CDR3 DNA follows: TGTGCCAGCAGCTCCCAGCGGGGGGACCCCCCTTGGAATGAGCAGTTCTTC. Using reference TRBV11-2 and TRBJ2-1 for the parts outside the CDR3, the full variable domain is EAGVAQSPRYKIIEKRQSVAFWCNPISGHATLYWYQQILGQGPKLLIQFQNNGVVDDSQLPKDRFSAERLKGVDSTLKIQPAKLEDSAVYLCASSSQRGDPPWNEQFFGPGTRLTVL.

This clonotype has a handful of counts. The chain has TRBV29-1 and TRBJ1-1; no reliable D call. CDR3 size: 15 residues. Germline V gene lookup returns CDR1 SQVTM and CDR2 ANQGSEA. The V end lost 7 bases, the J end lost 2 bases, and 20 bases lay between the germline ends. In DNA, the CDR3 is TGCAGCGCGATATACCGTCGAGGGAGAAACACTGAAGCTTTCTTT. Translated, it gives CSAIYRRGRNTEAFF.

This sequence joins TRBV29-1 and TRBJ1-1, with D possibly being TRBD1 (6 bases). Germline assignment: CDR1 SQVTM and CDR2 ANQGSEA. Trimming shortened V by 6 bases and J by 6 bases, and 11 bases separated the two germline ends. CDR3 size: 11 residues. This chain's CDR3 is CSVERGAEAFF. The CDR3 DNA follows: TGCAGCGTGGAGAGGGGGGCTGAAGCTTTCTTT.

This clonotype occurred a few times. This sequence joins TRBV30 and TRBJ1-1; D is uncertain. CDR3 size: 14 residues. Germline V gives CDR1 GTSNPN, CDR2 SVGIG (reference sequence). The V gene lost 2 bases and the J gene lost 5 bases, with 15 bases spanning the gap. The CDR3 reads CAWSLGLVETEAFF. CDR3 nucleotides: TGTGCCTGGAGTTTGGGGTTGGTGGAAACTGAAGCTTTCTTT. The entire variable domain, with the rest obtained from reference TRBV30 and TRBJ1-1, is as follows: SQTIHQWPATLVQPVGSPLSLECTVEGTSNPNLYWYRQAAGRGLQLLFYSVGIGQISSEVPQNLSASRPQDRQFILSSKKLLLSDSGFYLCAWSLGLVETEAFFGQGTRLTVV.

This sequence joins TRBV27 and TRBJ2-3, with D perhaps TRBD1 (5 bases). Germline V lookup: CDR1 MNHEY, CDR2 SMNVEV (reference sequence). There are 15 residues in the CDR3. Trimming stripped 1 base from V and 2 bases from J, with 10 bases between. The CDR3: CASSLYGANTDTQYF. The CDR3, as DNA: TGTGCCAGCAGTTTATATGGGGCGAACACAGATACGCAGTATTTT.

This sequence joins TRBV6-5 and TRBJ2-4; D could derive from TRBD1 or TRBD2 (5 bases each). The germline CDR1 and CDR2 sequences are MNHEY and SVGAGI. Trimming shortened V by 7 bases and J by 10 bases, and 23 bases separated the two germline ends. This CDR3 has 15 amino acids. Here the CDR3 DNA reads TGTGCCAGCACCCCGGGACGGGCTTCAAAAACAATTCAGTACTTC. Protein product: CASTPGRASKTIQYF.

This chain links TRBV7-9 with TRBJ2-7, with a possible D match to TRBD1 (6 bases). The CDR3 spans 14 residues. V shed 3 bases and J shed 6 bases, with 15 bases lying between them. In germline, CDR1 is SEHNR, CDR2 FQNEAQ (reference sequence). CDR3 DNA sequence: TGTGCCAGCAGCTTGCAGGGGCCTCAATCCGAGCAGTACTTC. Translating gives CASSLQGPQSEQYF.

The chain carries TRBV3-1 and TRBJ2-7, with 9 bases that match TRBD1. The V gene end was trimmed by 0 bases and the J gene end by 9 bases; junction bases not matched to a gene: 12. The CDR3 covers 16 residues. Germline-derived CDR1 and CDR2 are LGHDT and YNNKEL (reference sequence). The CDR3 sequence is CASSQDLSGQGIGQYF. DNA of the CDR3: TGTGCCAGCAGCCAAGATCTATCGGGACAGGGAATAGGGCAGTACTTC.

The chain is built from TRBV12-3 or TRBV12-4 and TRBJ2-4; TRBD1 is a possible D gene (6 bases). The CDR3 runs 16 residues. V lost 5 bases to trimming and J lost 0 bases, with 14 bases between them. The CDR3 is CASSQDRTLAKNIQYF. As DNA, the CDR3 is TGTGCCAGCAGTCAAGACAGGACGCTAGCCAAAAACATTCAGTACTTC.

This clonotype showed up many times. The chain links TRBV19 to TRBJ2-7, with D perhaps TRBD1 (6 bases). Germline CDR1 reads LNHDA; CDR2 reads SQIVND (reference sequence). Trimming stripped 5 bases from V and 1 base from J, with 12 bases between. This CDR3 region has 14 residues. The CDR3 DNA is TGTGCCAGTAGTCCCCCGGACAGATCCTACGAGCAGTACTTC. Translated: CASSPPDRSYEQYF.

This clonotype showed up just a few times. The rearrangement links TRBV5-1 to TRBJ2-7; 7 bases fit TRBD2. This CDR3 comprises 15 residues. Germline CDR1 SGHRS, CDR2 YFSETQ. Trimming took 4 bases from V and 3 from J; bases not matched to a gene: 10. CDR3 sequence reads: CASSRMGGEHYEQYF. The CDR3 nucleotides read TGCGCCAGCAGCCGAATGGGAGGGGAACACTACGAGCAGTACTTC.